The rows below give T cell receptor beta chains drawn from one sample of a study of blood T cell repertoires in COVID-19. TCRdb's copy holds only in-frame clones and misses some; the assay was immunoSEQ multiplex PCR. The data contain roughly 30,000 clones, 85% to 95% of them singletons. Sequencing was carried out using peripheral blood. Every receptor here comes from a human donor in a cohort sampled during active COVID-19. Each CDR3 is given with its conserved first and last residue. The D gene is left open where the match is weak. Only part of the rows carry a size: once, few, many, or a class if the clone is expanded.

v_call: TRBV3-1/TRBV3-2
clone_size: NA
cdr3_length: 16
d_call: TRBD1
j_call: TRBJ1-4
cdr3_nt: TGTGCCAGCAGCCAATACGGGACAGCAACTAATGAAAAACTGTTTTTT
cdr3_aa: CASSQYGTATNEKLFF

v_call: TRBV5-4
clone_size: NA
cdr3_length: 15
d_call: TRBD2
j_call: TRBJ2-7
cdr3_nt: TGTGCCAGCAGCCCCGCCGGGACTAGCGATGACGAGCAGTACTTC
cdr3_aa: CASSPAGTSDDEQYF

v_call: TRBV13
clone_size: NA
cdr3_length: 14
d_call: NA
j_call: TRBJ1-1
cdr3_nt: TGTGCCAGCAGCCCCAAGGACAGAAACACTGAAGCTTTCTTT
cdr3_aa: CASSPKDRNTEAFF

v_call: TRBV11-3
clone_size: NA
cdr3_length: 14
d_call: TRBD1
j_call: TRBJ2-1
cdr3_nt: TGTGCCAGCGGCCGGGACAGGGGGGACAATGAGCAGTTCTTC
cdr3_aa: CASGRDRGDNEQFF

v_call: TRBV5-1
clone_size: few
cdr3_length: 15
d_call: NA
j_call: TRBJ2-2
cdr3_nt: TGCGCCAGCAGCTTAAAACAGATCGGCTCCGGGGAGCTGTTTTTT
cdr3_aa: CASSLKQIGSGELFF

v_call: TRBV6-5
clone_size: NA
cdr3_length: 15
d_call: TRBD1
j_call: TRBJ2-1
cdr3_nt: TGTGCCAGCAGACTACAGGGGGCGACCTACAATGAGCAGTTCTTC
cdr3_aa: CASRLQGATYNEQFF

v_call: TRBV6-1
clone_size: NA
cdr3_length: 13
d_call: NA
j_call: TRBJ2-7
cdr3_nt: TGTGCCAGCAGTGAAGAGCAGCGGTACGAGCAGTACTTC
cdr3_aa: CASSEEQRYEQYF

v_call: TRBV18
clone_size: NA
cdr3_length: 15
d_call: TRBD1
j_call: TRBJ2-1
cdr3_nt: TGTGCCAGCTCACCTCCGGGACAGGGCTACAATGAGCAGTTCTTC
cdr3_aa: CASSPPGQGYNEQFF

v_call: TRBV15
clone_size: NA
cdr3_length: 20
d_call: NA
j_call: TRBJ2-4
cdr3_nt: TGTGCCACCAGCAGGTGGGCGTCAGGGGAATGGGAAATAGCCAAAAACATTCAGTACTTC
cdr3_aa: CATSRWASGEWEIAKNIQYF

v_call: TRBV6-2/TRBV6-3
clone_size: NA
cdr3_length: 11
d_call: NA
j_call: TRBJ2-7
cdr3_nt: TGTGCCAGCAGTTATGGAGACGAGCAGTACTTC
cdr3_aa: CASSYGDEQYF

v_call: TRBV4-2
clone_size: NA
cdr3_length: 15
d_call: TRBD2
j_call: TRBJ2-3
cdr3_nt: TGTGCCAGCAGCCAACCGGGAGGGCCTACAGATACGCAGTATTTT
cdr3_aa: CASSQPGGPTDTQYF

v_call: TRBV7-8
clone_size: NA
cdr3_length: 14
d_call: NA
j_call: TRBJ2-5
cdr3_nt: TGTGCCAGCAGCTTAGGGCGGGAACAAGAGACCCAGTACTTC
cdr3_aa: CASSLGREQETQYF

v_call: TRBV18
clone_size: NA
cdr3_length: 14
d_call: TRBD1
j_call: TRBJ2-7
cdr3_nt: TGTGCCAGCTCACCCGGGACAGGGTCCTACGAGCAGTACTTC
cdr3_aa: CASSPGTGSYEQYF

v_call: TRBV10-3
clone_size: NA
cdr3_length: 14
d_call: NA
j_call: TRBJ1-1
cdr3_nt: TGTGCCATCAGTGAGGGCAGGGCGAACACTGAAGCTTTCTTT
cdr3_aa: CAISEGRANTEAFF

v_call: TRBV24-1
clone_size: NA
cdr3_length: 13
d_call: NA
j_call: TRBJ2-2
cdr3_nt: TGTGCCACCAGTGAATATGTCACCGGGGAGCTGTTTTTT
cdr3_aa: CATSEYVTGELFF

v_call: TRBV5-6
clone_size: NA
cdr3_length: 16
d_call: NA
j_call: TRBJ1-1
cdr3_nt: TGTGCCAGCAGCTTGCCCTCGACCGGACGGGGCACTGAAGCTTTCTTT
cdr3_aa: CASSLPSTGRGTEAFF

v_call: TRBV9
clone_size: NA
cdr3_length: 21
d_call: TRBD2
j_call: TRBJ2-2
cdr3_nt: TGTGCCAGCAGCGTAGTCTTAGGACTAGCGGCACCTAACACGAACACCGGGGAGCTGTTTTTT
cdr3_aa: CASSVVLGLAAPNTNTGELFF

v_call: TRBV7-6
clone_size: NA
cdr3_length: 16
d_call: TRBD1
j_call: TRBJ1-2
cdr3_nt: TGTGCCAGCAGCCTCCGGGGACAGGGGGCAGGATATGGCTACACCTTC
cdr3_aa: CASSLRGQGAGYGYTF

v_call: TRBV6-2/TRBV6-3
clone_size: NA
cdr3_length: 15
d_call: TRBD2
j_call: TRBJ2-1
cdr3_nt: TGTGCCAGCAGTTTCACTAGCGGGGGTTACAATGAGCAGTTCTTC
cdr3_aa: CASSFTSGGYNEQFF

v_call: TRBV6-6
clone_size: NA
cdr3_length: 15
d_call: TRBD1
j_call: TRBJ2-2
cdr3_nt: TGTGCCAGCAGGAGAGGACAGGGGGACACCGGGGAGCTGTTTTTT
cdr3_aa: CASRRGQGDTGELFF

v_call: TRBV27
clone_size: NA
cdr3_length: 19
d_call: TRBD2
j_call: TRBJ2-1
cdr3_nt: TGTGCCAGCAGCGCGGGGACCGGACTAGCGGGAGGGTATTCCAATGAGCAGTTCTTC
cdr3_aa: CASSAGTGLAGGYSNEQFF

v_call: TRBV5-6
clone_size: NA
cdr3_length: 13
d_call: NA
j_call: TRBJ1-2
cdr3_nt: TGTGCCGGATCTTTTTCCGGGACTCTTGGCTACACCTTC
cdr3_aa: CAGSFSGTLGYTF

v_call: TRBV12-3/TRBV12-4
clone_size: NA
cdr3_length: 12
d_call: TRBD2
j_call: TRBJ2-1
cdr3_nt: TGTGCCAGCCGACTAGCGTACGATGAGCAGTTCTTC
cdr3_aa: CASRLAYDEQFF

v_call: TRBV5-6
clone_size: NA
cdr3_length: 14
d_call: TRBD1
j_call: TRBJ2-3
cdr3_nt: TGTGCCAGCAGCCTCGGGACAGCCCCAGATACGCAGTATTTT
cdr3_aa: CASSLGTAPDTQYF

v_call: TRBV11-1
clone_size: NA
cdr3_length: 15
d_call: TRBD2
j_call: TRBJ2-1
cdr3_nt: TGTGCCAGCGGACCCGGGACTAGCGGCTACAATGAGCAGTTCTTC
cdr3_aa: CASGPGTSGYNEQFF

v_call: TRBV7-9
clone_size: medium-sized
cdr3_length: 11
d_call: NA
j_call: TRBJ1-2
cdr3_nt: TGTGCCAGCAGCGAGGGTGGAGGCTACACCTTC
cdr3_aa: CASSEGGGYTF

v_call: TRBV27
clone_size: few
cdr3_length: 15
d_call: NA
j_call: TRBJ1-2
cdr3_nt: TGTGCCAGCAGTTCGCTAAGGGACATATGGTATGGCTACACCTTC
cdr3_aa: CASSSLRDIWYGYTF

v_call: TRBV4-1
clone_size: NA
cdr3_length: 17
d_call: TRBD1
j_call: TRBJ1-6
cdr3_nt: TGCGCCAGCAGCTTAAGCCCGGGGACAGCGGATAATTCACCCCTCCACTTT
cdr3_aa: CASSLSPGTADNSPLHF

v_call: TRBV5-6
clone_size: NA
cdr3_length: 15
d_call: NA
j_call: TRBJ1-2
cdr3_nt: TGTGCCAGCAGCTTGGCCCATGGAGGGGTAAAGGGCTACACCTTC
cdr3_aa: CASSLAHGGVKGYTF

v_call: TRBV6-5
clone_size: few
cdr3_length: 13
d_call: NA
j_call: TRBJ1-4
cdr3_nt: TGTGCCAGCAGGCTTACAGGGTCTGAAAAACTGTTTTTT
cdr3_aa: CASRLTGSEKLFF

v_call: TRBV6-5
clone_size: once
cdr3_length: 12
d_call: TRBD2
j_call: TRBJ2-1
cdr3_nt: TGTGCCAGCAGTCACACGGGAGGTGAGCAGTTCTTC
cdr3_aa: CASSHTGGEQFF

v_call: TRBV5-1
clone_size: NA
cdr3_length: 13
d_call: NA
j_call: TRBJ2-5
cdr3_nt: TGCGCCAGCAGCCCCGGGGTCGAAGAGACCCAGTACTTC
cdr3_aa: CASSPGVEETQYF

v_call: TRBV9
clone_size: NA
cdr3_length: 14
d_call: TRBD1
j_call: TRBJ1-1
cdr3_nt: TGTGCCAGCAGGGGGACAGGGGGTAACACTGAAGCTTTCTTT
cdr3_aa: CASRGTGGNTEAFF

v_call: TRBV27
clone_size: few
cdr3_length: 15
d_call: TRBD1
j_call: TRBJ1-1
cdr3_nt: TGTGCCAGCAGTTTCGCCAGGGGGCAGGGCACTGAAGCTTTCTTT
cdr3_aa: CASSFARGQGTEAFF

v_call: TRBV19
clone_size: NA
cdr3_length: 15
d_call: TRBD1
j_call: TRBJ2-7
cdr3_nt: TGTGCCAGTAGTATAGAAGGGGGCCCCTTTTACGAGCAGTACTTC
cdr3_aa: CASSIEGGPFYEQYF

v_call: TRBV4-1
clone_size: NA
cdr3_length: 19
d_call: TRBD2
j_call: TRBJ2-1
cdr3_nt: TGCGCCAGCAGCCAAGAAGCTAGCGGGTTACTTAGCTCCTACAATGAGCAGTTCTTC
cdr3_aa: CASSQEASGLLSSYNEQFF

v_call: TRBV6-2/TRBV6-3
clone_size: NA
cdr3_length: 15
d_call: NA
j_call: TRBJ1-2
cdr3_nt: TGTGCCAGCAGTTACACTCTTAGACAGAACTATGGCTACACCTTC
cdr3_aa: CASSYTLRQNYGYTF

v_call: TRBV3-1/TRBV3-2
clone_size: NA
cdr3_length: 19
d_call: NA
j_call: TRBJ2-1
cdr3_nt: TGTGCCAGCAGCCAAGAGAGGGGGGGCCGCGGGACAGGTTACAATGAGCAGTTCTTC
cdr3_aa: CASSQERGGRGTGYNEQFF

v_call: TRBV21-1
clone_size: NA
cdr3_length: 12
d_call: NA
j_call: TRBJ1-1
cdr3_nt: TGTGCCAGCAGCAGGACAAGGCTGGAAGCTTTCTTT
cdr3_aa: CASSRTRLEAFF

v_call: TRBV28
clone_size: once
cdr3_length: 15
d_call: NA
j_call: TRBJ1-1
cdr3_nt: TGTGCCAGCAGTTTAACGACAGTCATGAACACTGAAGCTTTCTTT
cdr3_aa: CASSLTTVMNTEAFF

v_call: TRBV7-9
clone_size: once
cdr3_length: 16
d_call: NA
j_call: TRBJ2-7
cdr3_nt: TGTGCCAGCAGCTTAGGCGTCCCCTCCACGGTGTACGAGCAGTACTTC
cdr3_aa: CASSLGVPSTVYEQYF

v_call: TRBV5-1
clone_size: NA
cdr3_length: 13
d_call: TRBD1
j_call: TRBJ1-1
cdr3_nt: TGCGCCAGCAGCCCGTCAGGGGGCACTGAAGCTTTCTTT
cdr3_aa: CASSPSGGTEAFF

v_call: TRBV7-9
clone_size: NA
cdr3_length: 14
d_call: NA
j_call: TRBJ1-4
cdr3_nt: TGTGCCAGCAGCCCAGGGGCAGGATATGAAAAACTGTTTTTT
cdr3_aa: CASSPGAGYEKLFF

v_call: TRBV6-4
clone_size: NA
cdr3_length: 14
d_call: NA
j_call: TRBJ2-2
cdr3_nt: TGTGCCAGCAGTGAGGGGCCGGACACCGGGGAGCTGTTTTTT
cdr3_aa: CASSEGPDTGELFF

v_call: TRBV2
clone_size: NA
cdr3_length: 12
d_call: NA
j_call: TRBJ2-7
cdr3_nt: TGTGCCACTACGACATCAACCTACGAGCAGTACTTC
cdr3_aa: CATTTSTYEQYF

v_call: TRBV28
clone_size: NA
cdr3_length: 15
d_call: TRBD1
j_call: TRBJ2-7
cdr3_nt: TGTGCCAGCAGTGGCGGACAGGGGAGCTCCTACGAGCAGTACTTC
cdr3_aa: CASSGGQGSSYEQYF

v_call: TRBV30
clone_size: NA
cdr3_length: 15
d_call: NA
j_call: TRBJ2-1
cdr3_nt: TGTGCCTGGAGTAGGGCTCCCACGGGGTACAATGAGCAGTTCTTC
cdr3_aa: CAWSRAPTGYNEQFF

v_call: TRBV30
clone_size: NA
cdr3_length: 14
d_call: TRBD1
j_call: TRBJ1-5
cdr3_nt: TGTGCCTGGAGTAGGGGACAGAACAATCAGCCCCAGCATTTT
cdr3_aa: CAWSRGQNNQPQHF

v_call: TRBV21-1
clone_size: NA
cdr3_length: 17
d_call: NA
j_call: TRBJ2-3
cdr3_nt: TGTGCCAGCAGCAAAGCGGGGCTCGGCCCCCCGCAGGATACGCAGTATTTT
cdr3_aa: CASSKAGLGPPQDTQYF

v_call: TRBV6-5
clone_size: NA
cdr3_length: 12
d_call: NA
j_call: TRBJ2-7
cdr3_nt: TGTGCCACCAATTTTCAGCGGTACGAGCAGTACTTC
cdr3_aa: CATNFQRYEQYF

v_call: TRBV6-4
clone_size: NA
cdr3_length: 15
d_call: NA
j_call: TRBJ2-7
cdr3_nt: TGTGCCAGCAGTCTAACGACGGGAAGCTCCTACGAGCAGTACTTC
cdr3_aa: CASSLTTGSSYEQYF

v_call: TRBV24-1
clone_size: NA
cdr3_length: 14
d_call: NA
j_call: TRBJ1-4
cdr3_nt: TGTGCCACCAGTGATCCCCAGGGTCCCGAAAAACTGTTTTTT
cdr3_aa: CATSDPQGPEKLFF

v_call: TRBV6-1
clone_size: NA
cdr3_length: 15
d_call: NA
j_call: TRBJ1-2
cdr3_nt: TGTGCCAGCAGTGAAAGGCAGGCAGGTAAGGATGGCTACACCTTC
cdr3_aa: CASSERQAGKDGYTF